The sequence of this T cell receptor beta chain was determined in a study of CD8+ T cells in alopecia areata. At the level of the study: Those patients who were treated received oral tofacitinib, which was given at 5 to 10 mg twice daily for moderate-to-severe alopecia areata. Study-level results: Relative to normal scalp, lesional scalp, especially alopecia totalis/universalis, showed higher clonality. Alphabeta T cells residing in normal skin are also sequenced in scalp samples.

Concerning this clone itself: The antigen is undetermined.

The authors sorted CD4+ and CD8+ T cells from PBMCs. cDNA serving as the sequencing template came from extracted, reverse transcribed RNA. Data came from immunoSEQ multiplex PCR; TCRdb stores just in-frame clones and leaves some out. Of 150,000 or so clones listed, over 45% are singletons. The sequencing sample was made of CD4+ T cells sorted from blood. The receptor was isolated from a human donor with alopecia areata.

CDR3 sequence: CSAGKDTEAFF. The CDR3 nucleotides are TGCAGTGCTGGGAAGGACACTGAAGCTTTCTTT. The genes are TRBV20-1 and TRBJ1-1, with D unresolved. Germline V gives CDR1 DFQATT, CDR2 SNEGSKA (reference sequence). The V end was cut by 5 bases, the J end by 3 bases, with 7 bases between. This CDR3 spans 11 amino acids.